This T cell receptor (beta chain) was sequenced for a study of T cell repertoires in cytomegalovirus infection. The wider study: CMV epitopes that were recently identified and HLA-C-restricted were used alongside well-studied HLA-B-restricted ones. It was the public TCR beta signatures that indicated both CMV infection and matching HLA type.

Germline CDR1 reads SEHNR; CDR2 reads FQNEAQ (reference sequence). V was pared by 5 bases and J by 7 bases, with 17 bases between. The CDR3 is 14 residues long. This clonotype was observed a few times. What it recognizes is unknown. The study, taken as a whole, reports: Clonotype analysis showed dominance of the ex vivo response by HLA-C-restricted CMV-specific TCR beta clonotypes. Cumulated frequencies of public TCR beta families served to identify carriers of CMV plus the relevant HLA.

TCRdb called the reads again in MiXCR, with one record for every CDR3 protein. Of fewer than 850,000 distinct CDR3 sequences listed, 25% to 30% are singletons. V gene TRBV7-9 combines with J gene TRBJ1-2; D may be TRBD1 (5 bases). The sequencing here drew on cultured CD8+ T cells from PBMCs, taken from culture after CMV antigen stimulation. This TCR was recovered from a human donor in good health (CMV status not recorded). Some clones in this sample may be carry-over from other donors' samples. CDR3 residues: CASSLGGESGGYTF. CDR3 sequence (DNA): TGTGCCAGCAGCCTGGGGGGGGAAAGCGGTGGCTACACCTTC.